The 17 T cell receptor beta chains listed next were all sequenced from one sample in a study of spatial heterogeneity in lung cancer. MiXCR, applied by TCRdb to the 5' RACE reads, yields one record per CDR3 protein. The sample records roughly 79,000 distinct CDR3 sequences, roughly 12% being singletons. Time point in this sample: sample taken at primary tumor resection. From tumor, nontumor lung or frozen PBMC, whole RNA was taken unsorted for sequencing. Sequenced here: PBMCs, sampled at surgery. These receptors were taken from a male donor with early-stage non-small cell lung cancer.

With respect to this clonotype: The junction differs from germline at one of its ends, possibly a read error. The chain employs TRBV7-9 and TRBJ2-7; 7 nucleotides line up with TRBD2. Germline CDR1 SEHNR, CDR2 FQNEAQ (reference sequence). CDR3 length: 11 residues. CDR3 DNA: TGTGTCAGCAGCGGGGTCCACGAGCAGTACTTC. It yields the protein CVSSGVHEQYF.

The chain joins TRBV5-4 to TRBJ2-3; 13 bases match TRBD2. The trim removed 4 bases at V and 2 bases at J, leaving 4 bases unmatched. Germline values: CDR1 SGHNT, CDR2 YYREEE (reference sequence). The CDR3 is 16 amino acids. The CDR3 DNA is TGTGCCAGCAGCGCGGGACTAGCGGGAATCACAGATACGCAGTATTTT. Protein: CASSAGLAGITDTQYF.

CDR3 sequence (DNA): TGTGCCAGCAGCCAAAGTAGGACCACTGAAGCTTTCTTT. Its translation is CASSQSRTTEAFF. The J gene is TRBJ1-1, the V gene TRBV4-2; no clear D gene. This CDR3 has 13 amino acids. CDR1 is LGHNA, CDR2 YNFKEQ, per germline. Trimming took 2 bases from V and 4 from J, leaving 8 bases between them.

This clonotype has just a few counts. The chain carries TRBV15 and TRBJ2-2; D gene uncertain. The CDR3 covers 14 residues. The germline gives CDR1 LNHNV, CDR2 YYDKDF (reference sequence). Trimming left V 0 bases short and J 4 bases short, with 6 bases between. The CDR3 DNA reads as TGTGCCACCAGCAGAGAACAGAGCACCGGGGAGCTGTTTTTT. Translation: CATSREQSTGELFF.

This chain links TRBV5-1 with TRBJ1-3; possible D gene TRBD1, 5 bases. V was pared by 5 bases and J by 4 bases, with 10 bases between. CDR3 length: 13 residues. The germline CDR1 and CDR2 sequences are SGHRS and YFSETQ. The CDR3 loop is CASREGSGNTIYF. In DNA form, the CDR3 reads TGCGCCAGCAGAGAGGGGTCCGGAAACACCATATATTTT.

The V gene is TRBV24-1, the J gene TRBJ2-4, with 9 bases aligning to TRBD1. CDR3 size: 17 residues. CDR1 is KGHDR, CDR2 SFDVKD, per germline. J gave up 2 bases and V 3 bases, and 7 bases lay outside the gene matches. The CDR3 protein is CATSDTGDRVSKNIQYF. In DNA, the CDR3 is TGTGCCACCAGTGATACCGGGGACAGGGTCTCCAAAAACATTCAGTACTTC.

This clonotype has only a few counts. The J gene is TRBJ2-7, the V gene TRBV9, with D uncertain. CDR1 is SGDLS, CDR2 YYNGEE, per germline. Deletions cut 3 bases from V and 3 bases from J, with 13 bases between. The CDR3 has 14 amino acids. The DNA of the CDR3 is TGTGCCAGCAGCGCCCAAAACGACCACTACGAGCAGTACTTC. This sequence encodes CASSAQNDHYEQYF.

The V gene is TRBV6-2 or TRBV6-3, the J gene TRBJ2-6, with D uncertain. CDR1 and CDR2 (germline): MNHEY, SVGEGT. V was cut by 8 bases and J by 0 bases, with 2 bases left in between. The CDR3 runs 12 residues. CDR3 DNA: TGTGCCAGCTACTCTGGGGCCAACGTCCTGACTTTC. Translating gives CASYSGANVLTF.

This clonotype was observed at least ten times. The chain combines TRBV6-2 or TRBV6-3 with TRBJ2-1; D is uncertain. Germline V gives CDR1 MNHEY, CDR2 SVGEGT. The CDR3 consists of 13 residues. V lost 0 bases and J 10 bases, leaving 10 bases between the germline ends. CDR3 DNA sequence: TGTGCCAGCAGTTACTCGAAATCCGGAGAGCAGTTCTTC. Protein: CASSYSKSGEQFF.

In this sample, this clonotype turned up a few times. The chain recombines TRBV2 with TRBJ1-2; D is ambiguous. The germline V and J ends were trimmed by 5 bases and 8 bases, with 18 bases remaining between them. CDR1 SNHLY and CDR2 FYNNEI come from the germline V gene. The CDR3 loop spans 14 amino acids. The CDR3: CASSQEGVFGGYTF. CDR3 bases: TGTGCCAGCAGTCAGGAGGGAGTTTTTGGGGGCTACACCTTC.

The genes are TRBV20-1 and TRBJ2-2; 7 bases are shared with TRBD1. The CDR3 has 15 amino acids. The germline V gene has CDR1 DFQATT and CDR2 SNEGSKA (reference sequence). The V segment lost 5 bases and the J segment 0 bases; nucleotides outside the gene matches: 6. The CDR3 is CSALAGTANTGELFF. CDR3 sequence (DNA): TGCAGTGCTCTTGCCGGGACAGCGAACACCGGGGAGCTGTTTTTT.

This clonotype was detected many times. The V and J genes are TRBV3-1 and TRBJ1-1; D is unclear. The length of the CDR3 is 13 residues. Per germline, CDR1 LGHDT and CDR2 YNNKEL (reference sequence). The V and J ends lost 4 bases and 3 bases respectively, with 9 bases between them. The CDR3: CASSPSWDTEAFF. For the CDR3, the DNA is TGTGCCAGCAGCCCTTCCTGGGACACTGAAGCTTTCTTT.

There are a few counts of this clonotype. The chain combines TRBV20-1 with TRBJ2-3; D gene unclear. Germline CDR1 DFQATT, CDR2 SNEGSKA (reference sequence). V was cut by 3 bases and J by 3 bases, with 16 bases left in between. The CDR3 contains 15 residues. CDR3 sequence (DNA): TGCAGTGCTAGGGCCCCCGGAGCTCAAACAGATACGCAGTATTTT. Its protein is CSARAPGAQTDTQYF.

This clonotype was seen more than once but under ten times. V usage is TRBV20-1 and J usage is TRBJ2-1; 9 positions match TRBD2. CDR1 and CDR2 from the germline V gene are DFQATT and SNEGSKA (reference sequence). This CDR3 comprises 16 residues. V was clipped by 1 base and J by 0 bases; unmatched bases: 4. CDR3 sequence reads: CSARVAGGSSYNEQFF. CDR3 DNA sequence: TGCAGTGCTAGAGTGGCGGGAGGGAGCTCCTACAATGAGCAGTTCTTC.

This clonotype has a handful of counts. The chain has TRBV12-3 or TRBV12-4 and TRBJ2-3; unclear D gene. This CDR3 is built from 14 residues. V was cut by 6 bases and J by 0 bases, with 10 bases left in between. The CDR3 here is CASRKMVSTDTQYF. The CDR3 bases are TGTGCCAGCAGGAAGATGGTTAGCACAGATACGCAGTATTTT.

This clonotype showed up just a few times. The chain links TRBV30 to TRBJ2-3, with 11 nucleotides matching TRBD2. With V trimmed by 8 bases and J by 1 base, 11 bases remained unmatched. Germline CDR1 reads GTSNPN; CDR2 reads SVGIG (reference sequence). This CDR3 has 16 residues. As DNA, the CDR3 is TGTGCCGGGGGTAGCGGGAGGGCGCGGGGCACAGATACGCAGTATTTT. This sequence encodes CAGGSGRARGTDTQYF.

This clonotype appeared a few times. The CDR3 protein is CSGRASGRAVNEQFF. CDR3 nucleotides: TGCAGCGGGCGGGCTAGCGGGAGGGCCGTCAATGAGCAGTTCTTC. This chain uses TRBV29-1 with TRBJ2-1, with TRBD2 matching over 12 bases. Germline values: CDR1 SQVTM, CDR2 ANQGSEA. CDR3 length: 15 residues. V gave up 7 bases and J gave up 6 bases; unmatched junction bases: 10.